This TCR beta chain derives from a study of human T cells and chemical hapten exposure. TCRdb reprocessed the RACE reads with MiXCR, giving one entry per CDR3 protein. The data contain 250,000 or so distinct CDR3 sequences, roughly 7.4% of them singletons. The time point is: pre-sensitization, week 0. Sample treatment: therapeutic diphenylcyclopropenone sensitization with weekly scalp DPC. The study's findings and limits: A positive correlation with patch test score was found for PT1 expanded TCR counts. With DPC sensitization, TCRs exceeding 1 in 1000 frequency showed no change.

The CDR3 consists of 14 residues. This clonotype was observed many times. Its specificity is not known. The clonotype was recovered from a man between 18 and 35 years old with alopecia areata. Some clones in this sample may be carry-over from other donors' samples. The sample in question was whole blood, obtained in connection with sensitization to the hapten diphenylcyclopropenone (DPC). The chain carries TRBV3-2 and TRBJ1-6. TRBV3-2 is a pseudogene locus. This chain's CDR3 is CASSRLSHYSPLHF. CDR3 nucleotides: TGTGCCAGCAGCCGCCTATCCCATTATTCACCCCTCCACTTT.